These 6 T cell receptor beta chains were sequenced from one sample in a study of early T cells in non-severe SARS-CoV-2 infection. One entry per CDR3 protein results from TCRdb running MiXCR on the 5' RACE reads. The sample records tens of thousands of distinct CDR3 sequences, approximately 11% being singletons. Sequencing was done on a sample of whole blood. The receptors here all came from an adult who was a healthcare worker with PCR-confirmed SARS-CoV-2 infection or an uninfected control (not recorded which).

This clonotype was seen only a few times. V usage is TRBV18 and J usage is TRBJ2-7; 7 positions match TRBD1. The germline CDR1 and CDR2 sequences are KGHSH and LQKENI. The CDR3 covers 14 residues. Trimming at V came to 3 bases and at J to 4 bases, leaving 6 bases not matched to a gene. CDR3 residues: CASSPPGQLYEQYF. In DNA form, the CDR3 reads TGTGCCAGCTCACCCCCGGGACAGCTATACGAGCAGTACTTC.

Ten or more counts support this clonotype. J is TRBJ2-1 and V is TRBV7-6; D remains ambiguous. V gave up 0 bases and J gave up 0 bases, with 9 bases separating them. CDR3 length: 16 residues. Looked up from germline, CDR1 is SGHVS and CDR2 is FNYEAQ. CDR3 nucleotides: TGTGCCAGCAGCTTAGCTTCGGAAGCCTCCTACAATGAGCAGTTCTTC. Translation: CASSLASEASYNEQFF.

V is TRBV6-5 and J is TRBJ2-7, with TRBD1 matching over 9 bases. Germline lookup yields CDR1 MNHEY and CDR2 SVGAGI. Germline trimming cut 5 bases from V and 5 bases from J; bases unmatched to any gene: 4. CDR3 length equals 13 residues. In nucleotides, the CDR3 is TGTGCCAGCAGTCCCGGGACAGGGAACGAGCAGTACTTC. Its protein is CASSPGTGNEQYF.

This clonotype showed up many times. The chain uses TRBV7-3 and TRBJ2-2; D is unclear. V lost 6 bases, J lost 6 bases, and 8 bases lay in between. CDR1 and CDR2 (germline): SGHTA, FQGTGA. The CDR3 runs 12 residues. The CDR3, as DNA: TGTGCCAGCAGGCCGGACGCCGGGGAGCTGTTTTTT. It yields the protein CASRPDAGELFF.

The CDR3 DNA is TGCAGTGCTAGAGATTCCCAGACCTCCTACGAGCAGTACTTC. It yields the protein CSARDSQTSYEQYF. J is TRBJ2-7 and V is TRBV20-1; D remains ambiguous. The CDR3 is 14 residues long. Germline-derived CDR1 and CDR2 are DFQATT and SNEGSKA (reference sequence). Trimming cost V 0 bases and J 0 bases, with 9 bases left between them.

This clonotype was found many times. The chain recombines TRBV28 with TRBJ2-1; 9 bases are a match to TRBD2. This CDR3 spans 15 amino acids. Germline CDR1 reads MDHEN; CDR2 reads SYDVKM. Trimming removed 6 bases from V and 6 bases from J; junction bases left unmatched: 9. Written as DNA, the CDR3 is TGTGCCAGCAGCGAGGGGACTAGCTACTCCAATGAGCAGTTCTTC. Its protein is CASSEGTSYSNEQFF.